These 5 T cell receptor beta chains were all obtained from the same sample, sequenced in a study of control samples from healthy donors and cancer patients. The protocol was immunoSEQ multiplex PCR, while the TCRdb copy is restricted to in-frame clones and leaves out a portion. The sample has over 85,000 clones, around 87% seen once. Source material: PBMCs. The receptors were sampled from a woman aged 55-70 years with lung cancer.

The CDR3 sequence is CASSPIPDSYLGGYTF. The CDR3 bases are TGCGCCAGCAGCCCGATACCTGACAGCTATCTTGGTGGCTACACCTTC. The chain employs TRBV5-1 and TRBJ1-2, with D possibly matching TRBD1 (5 bases). The germline CDR1 and CDR2 sequences are SGHRS and YFSETQ. This CDR3 has 16 residues. With 4 bases removed from V and 7 bases from J, the gap between germline ends came to 23 bases. The whole variable domain, filled in from reference TRBV5-1 and TRBJ1-2, reads KAGVTQTPRYLIKTRGQQVTLSCSPISGHRSVSWYQQTPGQGLQFLFEYFSETQRNKGNFPGRFSGRQFSNSRSEMNVSTLELGDSALYLCASSPIPDSYLGGYTFGSGTRLTVV.

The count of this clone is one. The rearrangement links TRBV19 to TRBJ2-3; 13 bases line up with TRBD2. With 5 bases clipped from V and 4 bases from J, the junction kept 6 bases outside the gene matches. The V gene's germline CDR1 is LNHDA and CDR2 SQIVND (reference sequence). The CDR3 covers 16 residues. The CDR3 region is CASSFRLAGGSDTQYF. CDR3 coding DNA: TGTGCCAGTAGTTTCCGACTAGCGGGAGGTTCAGATACGCAGTATTTT.

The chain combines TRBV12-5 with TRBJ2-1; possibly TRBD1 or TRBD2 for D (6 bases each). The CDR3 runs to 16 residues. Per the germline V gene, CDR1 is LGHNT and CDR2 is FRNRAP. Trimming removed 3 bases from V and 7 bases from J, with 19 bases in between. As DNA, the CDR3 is TGTGCTAGTGGTTTCGAGAAATGGGGGGCTGGAAATGAGCAGTTCTTC. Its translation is CASGFEKWGAGNEQFF.

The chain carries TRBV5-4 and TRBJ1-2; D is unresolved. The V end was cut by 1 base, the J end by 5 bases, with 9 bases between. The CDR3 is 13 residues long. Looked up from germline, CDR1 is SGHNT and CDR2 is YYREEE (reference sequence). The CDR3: CASSLREVYGYTF. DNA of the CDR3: TGTGCCAGCAGCTTGCGGGAGGTGTATGGCTACACCTTC.

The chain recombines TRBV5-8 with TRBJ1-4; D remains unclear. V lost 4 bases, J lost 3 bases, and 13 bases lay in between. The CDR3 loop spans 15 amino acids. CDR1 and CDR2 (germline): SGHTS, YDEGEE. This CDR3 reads CASSGSSSPNEKLFF. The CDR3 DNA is TGTGCCAGCAGCGGCTCATCGAGCCCTAATGAAAAACTGTTTTTT. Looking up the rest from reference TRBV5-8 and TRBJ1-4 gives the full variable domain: EAGVTQSPTHLIKTRGQQATLRCSPISGHTSVYWYQQALGLGLQFLLWYDEGEERNRGNFPPRFSGRQFPNYSSELNVNALELEDSALYLCASSGSSSPNEKLFFGSGTQLSVL.